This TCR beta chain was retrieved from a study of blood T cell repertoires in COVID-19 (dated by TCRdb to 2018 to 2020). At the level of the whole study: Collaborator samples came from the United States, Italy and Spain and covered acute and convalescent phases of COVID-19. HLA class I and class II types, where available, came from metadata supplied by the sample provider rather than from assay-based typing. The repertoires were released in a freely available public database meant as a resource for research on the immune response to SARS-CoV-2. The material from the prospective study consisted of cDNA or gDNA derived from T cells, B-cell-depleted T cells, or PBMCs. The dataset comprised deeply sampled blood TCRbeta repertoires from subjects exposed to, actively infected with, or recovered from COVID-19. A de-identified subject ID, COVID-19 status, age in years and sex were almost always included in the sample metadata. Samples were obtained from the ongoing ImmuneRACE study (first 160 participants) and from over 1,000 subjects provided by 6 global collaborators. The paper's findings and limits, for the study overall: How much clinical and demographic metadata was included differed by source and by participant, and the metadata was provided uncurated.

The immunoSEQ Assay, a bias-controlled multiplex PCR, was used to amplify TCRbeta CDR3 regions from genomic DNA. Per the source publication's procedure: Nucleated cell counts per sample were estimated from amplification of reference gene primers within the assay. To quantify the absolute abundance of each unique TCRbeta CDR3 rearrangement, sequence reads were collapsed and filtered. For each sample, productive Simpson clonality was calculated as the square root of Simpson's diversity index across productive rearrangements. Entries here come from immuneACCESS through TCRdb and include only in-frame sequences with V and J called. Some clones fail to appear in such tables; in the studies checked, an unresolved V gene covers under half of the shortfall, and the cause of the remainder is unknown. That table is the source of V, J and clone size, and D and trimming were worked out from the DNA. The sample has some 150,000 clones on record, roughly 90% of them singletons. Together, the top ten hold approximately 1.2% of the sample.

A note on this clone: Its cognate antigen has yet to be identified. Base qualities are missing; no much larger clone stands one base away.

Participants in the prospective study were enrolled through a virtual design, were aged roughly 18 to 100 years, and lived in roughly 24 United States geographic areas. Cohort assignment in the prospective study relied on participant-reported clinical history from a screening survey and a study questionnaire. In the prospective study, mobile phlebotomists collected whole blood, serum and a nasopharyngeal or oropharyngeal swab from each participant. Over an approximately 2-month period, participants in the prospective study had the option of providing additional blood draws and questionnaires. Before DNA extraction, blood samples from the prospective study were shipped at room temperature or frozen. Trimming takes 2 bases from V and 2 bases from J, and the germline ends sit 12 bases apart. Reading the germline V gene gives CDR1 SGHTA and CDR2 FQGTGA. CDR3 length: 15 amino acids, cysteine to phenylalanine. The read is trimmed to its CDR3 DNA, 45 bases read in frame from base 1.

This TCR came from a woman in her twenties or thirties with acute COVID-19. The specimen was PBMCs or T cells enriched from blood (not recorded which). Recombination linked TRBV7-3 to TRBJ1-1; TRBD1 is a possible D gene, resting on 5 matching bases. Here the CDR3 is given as CASSLGAATNTEAFF. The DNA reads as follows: TGTGCCAGCAGCTTAGGGGCAGCGACAAACACTGAAGCTTTCTTT.